These 21 T cell receptor beta chains share one sample of origin, sequenced in a study of T cell changes during pregnancy in multiple sclerosis. Here immunoSEQ multiplex PCR was the method, and the copy in TCRdb shows in-frame clones only, minus some. This table holds 69,000 or so clones, roughly 90% found once. Sample: CD4+ T cells from peripheral blood mononuclear cells, taken in the third trimester of pregnancy. These receptors came from a female donor in good health, enrolled as a control in a pregnancy study.

This rearrangement joins TRBV7-2 to TRBJ1-5; 9 bases match TRBD1. The CDR3 runs to 16 residues. Germline V gene sequence: CDR1 SGHTA, CDR2 FQGNSA. Trimming at V came to 5 bases and at J to 1 base, leaving 6 bases not matched to a gene. The CDR3 loop reads CASSPRQGESNQPQHF. The CDR3 nucleotides are TGTGCCAGCAGCCCACGACAGGGGGAAAGCAATCAGCCCCAGCATTTT.

V is TRBV11-3 and J is TRBJ2-5, with a weak D call TRBD2 (7 bases). Germline CDR1 is SGHNT and CDR2 is YENEEA. The CDR3 loop spans 19 amino acids. Trimming left V 1 base short and J 2 bases short, with 23 bases between. Here the CDR3 DNA reads TGTGCCAGCAGCTTAGTAAGAGTTTTGGGGCGGGGGCTTCAAGAGACCCAGTACTTC. It yields the protein CASSLVRVLGRGLQETQYF.

In its sample, this clone was seen once. The chain recombines TRBV5-5 with TRBJ2-7, with unresolved D. Trimming stripped 3 bases from V and 2 bases from J, with 9 bases between. The CDR3 is 13 residues long. The V gene's germline CDR1 is SGHKS and CDR2 YYEKEE (reference sequence). The CDR3, as DNA: TGTGCCAGCAGCTCCTATATCCCCTACGAGCAGTACTTC. Residues: CASSSYIPYEQYF.

The genes are TRBV28 and TRBJ2-7, with 9 bases aligning to TRBD1. This CDR3 is 13 amino acids long. With V trimmed by 6 bases and J by 3 bases, 3 bases remained unmatched. CDR1 and CDR2 from the germline V gene are MDHEN and SYDVKM. CDR3 sequence reads: CASRPGQGYEQYF. The CDR3 bases are TGTGCCAGCAGACCGGGACAGGGCTACGAGCAGTACTTC. Based on the CDR3 plus reference TRBV28 and TRBJ2-7, the full variable domain is DVKVTQSSRYLVKRTGEKVFLECVQDMDHENMFWYRQDPGLGLRLIYFSYDVKMKEKGDIPEGYSVSREKKERFSLILESASTNQTSMYLCASRPGQGYEQYFGPGTRLTVT.

Only a few counts were recorded for this clone. This chain uses TRBV30 with TRBJ1-6, with TRBD1 matching 8 bases. Trimming at V came to 3 bases and at J to 8 bases, leaving 9 bases not matched to a gene. CDR1 and CDR2 from the germline V gene are GTSNPN and SVGIG (reference sequence). The CDR3 totals 15 residues. The CDR3 region is CAWRGSDRGHSPLHF. The DNA for the CDR3 is TGTGCCTGGAGGGGGAGCGACAGGGGACATTCACCCCTCCACTTT.

V is TRBV25-1 and J is TRBJ2-5; 7 bases agree with TRBD1. Germline loops: CDR1 MGHDK, CDR2 SYGVNS. The CDR3 extends over 13 amino acids. V shed 5 bases, J shed 4 bases, and the junction held 4 bases outside the gene matches. The DNA for the CDR3 is TGTGCCAGCAGTCCTCCAGGGGGAGAGACCCAGTACTTC. It codes for CASSPPGGETQYF.

This clone was recorded a few times. V and J are TRBV19 and TRBJ1-5; D perhaps matches TRBD1 (5 bases). The CDR3 length is 13 residues. The V and J ends lost 5 bases and 5 bases respectively, with 10 bases between them. Germline CDR1 and CDR2: LNHDA and SQIVND (reference sequence). The CDR3 protein is CASSQGRDQPQHF. The CDR3 DNA is TGTGCCAGTAGTCAGGGTAGGGATCAGCCCCAGCATTTT.

V is TRBV5-1 and J is TRBJ2-1; a possible D gene is TRBD1 (5 bases). There are 13 residues in the CDR3. The V and J ends lost 2 bases and 4 bases respectively, with 7 bases between them. Per the germline V gene, CDR1 is SGHRS and CDR2 is YFSETQ. CDR3 sequence: CASSFDRYNEQFF. The DNA of the CDR3 is TGCGCCAGCAGCTTCGACAGATACAATGAGCAGTTCTTC.

The J gene is TRBJ1-5, the V gene TRBV30; no firm D call. This CDR3 has 14 amino acids. The ends were cut back, 0 bases at V and 4 bases at J, with 10 bases in the middle. Germline CDR1 is GTSNPN and CDR2 is SVGIG (reference sequence). CDR3 sequence: CAWSVQSGNQPQHF. The CDR3 region has the DNA TGTGCCTGGAGTGTACAATCGGGGAATCAGCCCCAGCATTTT. The full variable domain, completed using reference TRBV30 and TRBJ1-5, is SQTIHQWPATLVQPVGSPLSLECTVEGTSNPNLYWYRQAAGRGLQLLFYSVGIGQISSEVPQNLSASRPQDRQFILSSKKLLLSDSGFYLCAWSVQSGNQPQHFGDGTRLSIL.

This chain connects TRBV2 to TRBJ1-2; weak D call: TRBD1 (6 bases). Germline CDR1 is SNHLY and CDR2 is FYNNEI. The CDR3 sequence is 14 residues long. V gave up 6 bases and J gave up 2 bases, with 13 bases separating them. CDR3 nucleotide sequence: TGTGCCAGCAGGGCCGGGACACAGAACTATGGCTACACCTTC. Protein sequence: CASRAGTQNYGYTF.

This clone was observed a handful of times. This sequence joins TRBV27 and TRBJ1-1, with TRBD1 identical over 8 bases. CDR3 size: 14 residues. The germline gives CDR1 MNHEY, CDR2 SMNVEV (reference sequence). The ends lost 5 bases at V and 0 bases at J; junction bases unmatched: 2. In DNA form, the CDR3 reads TGTGCCAGCAGTCGACAGGGGATGAACACTGAAGCTTTCTTT. Translated, it gives CASSRQGMNTEAFF.

V and J are TRBV2 and TRBJ1-2; D call uncertain. This CDR3 has 13 amino acids. Germline CDR1 SNHLY, CDR2 FYNNEI. V lost 4 bases and J 4 bases, leaving 10 bases between the germline ends. CDR3 loop: CASSVLWAYGYTF. DNA for the CDR3: TGTGCCAGCAGTGTTCTCTGGGCCTATGGCTACACCTTC.

This clone came up once. V is TRBV10-3 and J is TRBJ1-1; TRBD1 matches at 11 bases. Germline V gene sequence: CDR1 ENHRY, CDR2 SYGVKD. Trimming cost V 7 bases and J 4 bases; bases outside gene matches: 14. The CDR3 runs to 17 residues. The CDR3, as DNA: TGTGCCATCAACAACGATAAGACCGGGACAGGGGGCACTGAAGCTTTCTTT. Its translation is CAINNDKTGTGGTEAFF.

A single count supports this clone. The chain carries TRBV14 and TRBJ1-3; D is unresolved. The germline V gene encodes CDR1 SGHDN and CDR2 FVKESK. The V end lost 4 bases, the J end lost 3 bases, and 4 bases lay between the germline ends. The CDR3 length is 12 residues. The CDR3 nucleotides read TGTGCCAGCAGCCTCCTTGGAAACACCATATATTTT. Translating gives CASSLLGNTIYF.

This chain joins TRBV5-1 and TRBJ1-2, with D maybe TRBD1 (5 bases). V shed 0 bases and J shed 0 bases, with 6 bases lying between them. This CDR3 region has 14 residues. Germline V gives CDR1 SGHRS, CDR2 YFSETQ. CDR3 sequence (DNA): TGCGCCAGCAGCTTGGGACAGTCTAACTATGGCTACACCTTC. This sequence encodes CASSLGQSNYGYTF.

This clone was found a few times. The chain carries TRBV11-3 and TRBJ2-5, with 10 bases aligning to TRBD2. Germline assignment: CDR1 SGHNT and CDR2 YENEEA. This CDR3 spans 16 amino acids. Germline trimming cut 2 bases from V and 4 bases from J; bases unmatched to any gene: 7. Here the CDR3 reads CASSLPSSGGGETQYF. Written as DNA, the CDR3 is TGTGCCAGCAGCTTACCATCTAGCGGGGGCGGAGAGACCCAGTACTTC.

The DNA of the CDR3 is TGTGCCACCAGCGGTGCGGAACGGGGGTTGGGGCAGTACTTC. Protein: CATSGAERGLGQYF. This chain joins TRBV15 and TRBJ2-7; D may be TRBD2 (6 bases). CDR3 length: 14 amino acids. Germline CDR1 and CDR2: LNHNV and YYDKDF (reference sequence). The V end was cut by 5 bases, the J end by 9 bases, with 20 bases between.

The chain links TRBV19 to TRBJ2-5; 7 bases are a match to TRBD2. V was pared by 5 bases and J by 5 bases, with 11 bases of the junction left unmatched. CDR3 size: 15 residues. Germline lookup yields CDR1 LNHDA and CDR2 SQIVND (reference sequence). The DNA of the CDR3 is TGTGCCAGTAGTTTGCGGGCCCTCGGGGGGGAGACCCAGTACTTC. Protein: CASSLRALGGETQYF.

On this clone itself: Other DNA sequences within the sample encode an identical CDR3. This chain connects TRBV7-3 to TRBJ2-3; tentative D call: TRBD1 (5 bases). Per germline, CDR1 SGHTA and CDR2 FQGTGA. Trimming pared 5 bases from V and 3 bases from J, leaving 9 bases between. The CDR3 is 13 residues long. The chain's CDR3 is CASSQGSTDTQYF. The CDR3 DNA reads as TGTGCCAGCAGCCAGGGATCTACAGATACGCAGTATTTT.

The CDR3 DNA reads TGTGCCAGTAGTGTGACAGGGGTTTATGGCTACACCTTC. Translated, it gives CASSVTGVYGYTF. J is TRBJ1-2 and V is TRBV19; 8 bases map to TRBD1. The CDR3 loop spans 13 amino acids. Germline V gives CDR1 LNHDA, CDR2 SQIVND (reference sequence). Trimming took 5 bases from V and 5 from J; bases not matched to a gene: 4.

This sequence joins TRBV11-2 and TRBJ2-5, with 9 bases matching TRBD2. The CDR3 is made up of 15 amino acids. The germline V gene encodes CDR1 SGHAT and CDR2 FQNNGV. V dropped 0 bases and J dropped 5; count of bases not matched to a gene: 4. CDR3 DNA: TGTGCCAGCAGCTTAGAAGCGGGGGGAGGCGAGACCCAGTACTTC. The encoded protein is CASSLEAGGGETQYF.